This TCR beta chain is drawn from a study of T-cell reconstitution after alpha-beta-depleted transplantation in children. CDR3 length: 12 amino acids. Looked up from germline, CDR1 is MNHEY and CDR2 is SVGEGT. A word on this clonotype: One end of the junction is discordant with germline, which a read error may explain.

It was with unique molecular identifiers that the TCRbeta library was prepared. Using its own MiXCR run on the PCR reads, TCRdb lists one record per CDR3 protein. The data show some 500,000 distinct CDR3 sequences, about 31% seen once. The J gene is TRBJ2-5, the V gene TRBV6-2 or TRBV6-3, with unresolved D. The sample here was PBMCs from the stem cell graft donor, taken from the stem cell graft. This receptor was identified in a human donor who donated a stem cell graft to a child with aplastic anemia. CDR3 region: CASSYSRDIRNF. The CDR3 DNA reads TGTGCCAGCAGTTACTCGAGAGACATACGGAACTTC.